Only a few counts were recorded for the clone carrying this TCR beta chain. Its antigen is not known. Germline-derived CDR1 and CDR2 are SGHAT and FQNNGV. The CDR3 length is 17 residues. Trimming removed 1 base from V and 4 bases from J; junction bases left unmatched: 10. The data originate from a study of beta chain features in type 1 diabetes. Study-level points and caveats: Because the template was cDNA, high-expressing cells might be over-represented. Reduced insertions and increased deletions marked VDJ junctions in type 1 diabetes patients.

Sorting with CD45RO/CCR7/CD25/CD127/CD95/CD27 yielded naive, central memory, regulatory and stem-like memory CD4+ cells. The entirety of the isolated RNA underwent reverse transcription, so expressed TCRB transcripts were sequenced. Sequencing used immunoSEQ multiplex PCR; TCRdb keeps in-frame clones, though not all of them. Of about 320,000 clones listed, around 15% are singletons. The gene calls are TRBV11-2 and TRBJ2-5, with 9 bases that match TRBD2. The source of this sequence is a man in his thirties or forties in good health. Sequences were obtained from central memory CD4+ T cells from blood. CDR3 in DNA: TGTGCCAGCAGCTTAGGAGGAGGCGGGGGGGCGCGAGAGACCCAGTACTTC. Its translation: CASSLGGGGGARETQYF. Supplemented by reference TRBV11-2 and TRBJ2-5, the full variable domain reads EAGVAQSPRYKIIEKRQSVAFWCNPISGHATLYWYQQILGQGPKLLIQFQNNGVVDDSQLPKDRFSAERLKGVDSTLKIQPAKLEDSAVYLCASSLGGGGGARETQYFGPGTRLLVL.